The clone carrying this T cell receptor beta chain was picked up many times. Its specificity is unknown. The sample comes from a study of T cell repertoires in cytomegalovirus infection. Study-level information: Public TCR beta signatures were indicative of both CMV infection and a matching HLA type. Whole-study findings and limits: Ex vivo, HLA-C-restricted CMV-specific TCR beta clonotypes prevailed over the rest of the response.

Germline V gene data show CDR1 as DFQATT and CDR2 as SNEGSKA (reference sequence). CDR3 length: 15 residues. V was cut by 0 bases and J by 1 base, with 12 bases left in between. TCRdb fed the reads into MiXCR, producing one record per CDR3 protein. The data hold about 230,000 distinct CDR3 sequences, with approximately 7% observed a single time. This clonotype was sampled from a human donor in good health (CMV status not recorded). Some clones in this sample may be carry-over from other donors' samples. The chain couples TRBV20-1 to TRBJ1-2; D perhaps matches TRBD1 (6 bases). Sequencing used PBMCs. The CDR3 region is CSAREAQGDNYGYTF. The CDR3 bases are TGCAGTGCTAGAGAAGCACAGGGTGATAACTATGGCTACACCTTC.